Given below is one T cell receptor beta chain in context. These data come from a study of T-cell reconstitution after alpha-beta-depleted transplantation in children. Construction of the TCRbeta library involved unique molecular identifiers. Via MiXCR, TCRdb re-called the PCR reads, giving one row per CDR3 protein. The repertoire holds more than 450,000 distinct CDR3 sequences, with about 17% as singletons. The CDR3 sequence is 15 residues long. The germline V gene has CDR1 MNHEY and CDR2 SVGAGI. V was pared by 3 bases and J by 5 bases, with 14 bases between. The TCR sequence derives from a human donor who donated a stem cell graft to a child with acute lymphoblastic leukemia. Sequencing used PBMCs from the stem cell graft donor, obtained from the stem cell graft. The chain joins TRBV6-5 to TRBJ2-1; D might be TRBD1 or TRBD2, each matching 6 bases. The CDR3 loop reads CASSYIQGGDNEQFF. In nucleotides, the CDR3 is TGTGCCAGCAGTTATATACAGGGCGGGGACAATGAGCAGTTCTTC.